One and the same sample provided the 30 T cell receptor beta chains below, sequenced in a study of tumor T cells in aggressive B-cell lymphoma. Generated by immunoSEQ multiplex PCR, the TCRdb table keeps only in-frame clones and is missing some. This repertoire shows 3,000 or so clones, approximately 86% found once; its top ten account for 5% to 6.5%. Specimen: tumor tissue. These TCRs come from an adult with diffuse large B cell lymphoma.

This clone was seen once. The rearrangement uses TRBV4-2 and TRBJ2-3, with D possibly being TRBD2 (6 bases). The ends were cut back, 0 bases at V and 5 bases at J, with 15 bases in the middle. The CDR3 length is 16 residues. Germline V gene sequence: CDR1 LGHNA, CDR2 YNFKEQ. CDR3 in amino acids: CASSQEPGSGKDTQYF. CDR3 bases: TGTGCCAGCAGCCAAGAGCCCGGGAGCGGTAAAGATACGCAGTATTTT.

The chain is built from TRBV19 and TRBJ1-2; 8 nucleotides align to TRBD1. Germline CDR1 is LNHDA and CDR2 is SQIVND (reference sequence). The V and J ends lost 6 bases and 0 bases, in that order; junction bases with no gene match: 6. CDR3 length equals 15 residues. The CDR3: CASRGQALSNYGYTF. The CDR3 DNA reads TGTGCCAGTAGGGGACAGGCATTATCTAACTATGGCTACACCTTC.

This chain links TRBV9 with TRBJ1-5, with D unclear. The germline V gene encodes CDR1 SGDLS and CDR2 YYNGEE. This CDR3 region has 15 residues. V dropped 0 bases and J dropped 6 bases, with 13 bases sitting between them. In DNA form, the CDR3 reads TGTGCCAGCAGCGTAGACTCTTTCATTGGTCAGCCCCAGCATTTT. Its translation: CASSVDSFIGQPQHF. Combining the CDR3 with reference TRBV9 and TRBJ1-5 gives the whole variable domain DSGVTQTPKHLITATGQRVTLRCSPRSGDLSVYWYQQSLDQGLQFLIQYYNGEERAKGNILERFSAQQFPDLHSELNLSSLELGDSALYFCASSVDSFIGQPQHFGDGTRLSIL.

The CDR3 DNA sequence: TGCGCCAGCAGCCAAGACGACCCCGGGACAGGGTTTTCCTATAATTCACCCCTCCACTTT. Its protein product is CASSQDDPGTGFSYNSPLHF. V and J are TRBV4-3 and TRBJ1-6; 9 bases are shared with TRBD1. This CDR3 region has 20 residues. Trimming removed 0 bases from V and 1 base from J; junction bases left unmatched: 10. Germline CDR1 LGHNA, CDR2 YSLEER.

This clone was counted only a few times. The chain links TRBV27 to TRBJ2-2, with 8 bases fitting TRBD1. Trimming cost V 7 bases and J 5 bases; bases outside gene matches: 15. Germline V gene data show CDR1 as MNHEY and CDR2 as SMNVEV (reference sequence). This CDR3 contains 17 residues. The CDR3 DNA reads TGTGCCAGCACCCATACCTTCAGGGGGCCTGGGACCGGGGAGCTGTTTTTT. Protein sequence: CASTHTFRGPGTGELFF.

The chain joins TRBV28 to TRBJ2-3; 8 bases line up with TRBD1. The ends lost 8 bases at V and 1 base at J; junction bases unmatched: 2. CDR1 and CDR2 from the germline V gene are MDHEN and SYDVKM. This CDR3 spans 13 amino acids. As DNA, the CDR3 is TGTGCCAGCGGACAGGGCGGCACAGATACGCAGTATTTT. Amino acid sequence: CASGQGGTDTQYF.

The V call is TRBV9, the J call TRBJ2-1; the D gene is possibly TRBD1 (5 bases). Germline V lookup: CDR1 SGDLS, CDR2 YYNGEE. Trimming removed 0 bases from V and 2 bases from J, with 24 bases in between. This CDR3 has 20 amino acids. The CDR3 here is CASSVVPWARDRSTYNEQFF. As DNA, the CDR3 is TGTGCCAGCAGCGTAGTACCTTGGGCCAGGGATAGGTCTACCTACAATGAGCAGTTCTTC.

The CDR3 is CASSMGRTEAFF. CDR3 bases: TGTGCCAGTAGTATGGGGCGCACTGAAGCTTTCTTT. The rearrangement links TRBV19 to TRBJ1-1, with D perhaps TRBD1 (5 bases). Germline loops: CDR1 LNHDA, CDR2 SQIVND (reference sequence). The CDR3 has 12 amino acids. Trimming took off 3 bases at V and 4 bases at J, with 6 bases between the two ends.

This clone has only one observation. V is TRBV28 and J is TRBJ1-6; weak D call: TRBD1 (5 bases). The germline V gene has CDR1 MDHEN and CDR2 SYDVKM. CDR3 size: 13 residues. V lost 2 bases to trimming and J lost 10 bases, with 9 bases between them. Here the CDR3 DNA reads TGTGCCAGCAGTTTAATGGGGCGGTCACCCCTCCACTTT. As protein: CASSLMGRSPLHF.

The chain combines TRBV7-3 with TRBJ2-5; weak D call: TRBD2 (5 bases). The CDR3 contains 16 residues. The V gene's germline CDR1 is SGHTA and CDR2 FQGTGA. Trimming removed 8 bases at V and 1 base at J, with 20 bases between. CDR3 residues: CASPQWQRSPQETQYF. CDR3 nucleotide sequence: TGTGCCAGCCCTCAATGGCAGCGGAGTCCCCAAGAGACCCAGTACTTC.

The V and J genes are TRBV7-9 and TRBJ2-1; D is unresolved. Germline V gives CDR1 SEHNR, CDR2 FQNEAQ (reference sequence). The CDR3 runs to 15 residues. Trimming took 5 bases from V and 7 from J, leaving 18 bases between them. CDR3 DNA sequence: TGTGCCAGCAGCGTGCCGGGTAGGCCGCGGAATGAGCAGTTCTTC. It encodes CASSVPGRPRNEQFF.

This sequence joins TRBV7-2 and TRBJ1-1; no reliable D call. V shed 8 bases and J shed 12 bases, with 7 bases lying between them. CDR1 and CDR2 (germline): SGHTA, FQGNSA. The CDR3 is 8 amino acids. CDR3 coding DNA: TGTGCCAGCCCGGGTCCTTTCTTT. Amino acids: CASPGPFF.

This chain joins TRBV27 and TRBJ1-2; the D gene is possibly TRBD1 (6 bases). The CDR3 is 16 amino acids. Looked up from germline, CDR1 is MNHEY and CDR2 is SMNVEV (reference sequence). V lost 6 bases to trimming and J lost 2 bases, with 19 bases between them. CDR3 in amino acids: CASRKELSGENYGYTF. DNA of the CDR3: TGTGCCAGCAGGAAGGAGCTTTCAGGGGAGAACTATGGCTACACCTTC.

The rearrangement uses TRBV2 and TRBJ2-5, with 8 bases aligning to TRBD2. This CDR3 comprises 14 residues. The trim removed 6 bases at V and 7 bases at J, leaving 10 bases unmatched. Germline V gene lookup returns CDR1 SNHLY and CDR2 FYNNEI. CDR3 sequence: CASSLQREQGTQYF. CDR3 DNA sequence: TGTGCCAGCAGCCTTCAGCGGGAGCAGGGGACCCAGTACTTC.

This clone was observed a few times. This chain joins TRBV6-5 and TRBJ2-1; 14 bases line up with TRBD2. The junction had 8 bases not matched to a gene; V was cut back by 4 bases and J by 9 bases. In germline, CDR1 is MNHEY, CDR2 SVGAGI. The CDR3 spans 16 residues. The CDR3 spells CASSFLTSGREGEQFF. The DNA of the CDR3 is TGTGCCAGCAGTTTCCTGACTAGCGGGAGGGAGGGTGAGCAGTTCTTC.

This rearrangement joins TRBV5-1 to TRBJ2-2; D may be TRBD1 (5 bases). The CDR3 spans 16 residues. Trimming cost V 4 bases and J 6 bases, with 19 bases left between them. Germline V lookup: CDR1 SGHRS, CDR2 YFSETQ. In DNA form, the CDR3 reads TGCGCCAGCAGCACCCGCGGCAGGGCAGTCGCCGGGGAGCTGTTTTTT. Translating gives CASSTRGRAVAGELFF. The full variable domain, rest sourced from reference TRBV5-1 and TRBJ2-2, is KAGVTQTPRYLIKTRGQQVTLSCSPISGHRSVSWYQQTPGQGLQFLFEYFSETQRNKGNFPGRFSGRQFSNSRSEMNVSTLELGDSALYLCASSTRGRAVAGELFFGEGSRLTVL.

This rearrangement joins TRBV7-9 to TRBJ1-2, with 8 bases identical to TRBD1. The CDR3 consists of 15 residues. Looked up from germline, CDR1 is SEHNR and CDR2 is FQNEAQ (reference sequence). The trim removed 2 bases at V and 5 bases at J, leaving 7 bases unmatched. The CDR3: CASSLSVTGDYGYTF. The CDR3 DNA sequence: TGTGCCAGCAGCTTATCTGTGACAGGGGATTATGGCTACACCTTC. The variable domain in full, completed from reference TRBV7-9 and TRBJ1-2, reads DTGVSQNPRHKITKRGQNVTFRCDPISEHNRLYWYRQTLGQGPEFLTYFQNEAQLEKSRLLSDRFSAERPKGSFSTLEIQRTEQGDSAMYLCASSLSVTGDYGYTFGSGTRLTVV.

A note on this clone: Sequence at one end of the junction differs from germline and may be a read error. In nucleotides, the CDR3 is TGTGTCAGTAGCCCAGGGACTTTGAATCAGCCCCAGCATTTT. Its protein is CVSSPGTLNQPQHF. This rearrangement joins TRBV19 to TRBJ1-5; weak D call: TRBD1 (5 bases). In germline, CDR1 is LNHDA, CDR2 SQIVND (reference sequence). CDR3 length: 14 residues.

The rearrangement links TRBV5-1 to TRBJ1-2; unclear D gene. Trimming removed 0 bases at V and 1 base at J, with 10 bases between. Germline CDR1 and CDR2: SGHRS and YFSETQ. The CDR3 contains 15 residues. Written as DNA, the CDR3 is TGCGCCAGCAGCTTGGTCGGACTGGATAACTATGGCTACACCTTC. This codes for CASSLVGLDNYGYTF.

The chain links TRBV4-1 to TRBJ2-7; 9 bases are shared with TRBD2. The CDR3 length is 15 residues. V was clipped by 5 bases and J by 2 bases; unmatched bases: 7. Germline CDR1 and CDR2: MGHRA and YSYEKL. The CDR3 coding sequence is TGCGCCAGCAGCTCACCAGCGGGAGGCCCCTACGAGCAGTACTTC. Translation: CASSSPAGGPYEQYF.

CDR3 nucleotides: TGTGCCAGCAGTTTGATGACAGGCATAGGCTACACCTTC. Protein: CASSLMTGIGYTF. The genes are TRBV28 and TRBJ1-2, with D possibly TRBD1 on 6 matching bases. Trimming removed 3 bases at V and 8 bases at J, with 13 bases between. The CDR3 is 13 residues long. Germline V lookup: CDR1 MDHEN, CDR2 SYDVKM.

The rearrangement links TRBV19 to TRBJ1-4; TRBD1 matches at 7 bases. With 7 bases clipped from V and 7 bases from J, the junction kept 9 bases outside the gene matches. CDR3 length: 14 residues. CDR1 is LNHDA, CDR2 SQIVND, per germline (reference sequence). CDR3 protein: CASMAGQLSEKLFF. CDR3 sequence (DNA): TGTGCCAGTATGGCGGGACAGTTATCTGAAAAACTGTTTTTT.

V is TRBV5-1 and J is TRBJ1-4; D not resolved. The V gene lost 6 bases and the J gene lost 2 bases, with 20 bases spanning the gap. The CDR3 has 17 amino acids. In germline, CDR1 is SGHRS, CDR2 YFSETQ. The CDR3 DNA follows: TGCGCCAGCACCCGGGGTTTTGGGCGTTCCACTAATGAAAAACTGTTTTTT. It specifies CASTRGFGRSTNEKLFF.

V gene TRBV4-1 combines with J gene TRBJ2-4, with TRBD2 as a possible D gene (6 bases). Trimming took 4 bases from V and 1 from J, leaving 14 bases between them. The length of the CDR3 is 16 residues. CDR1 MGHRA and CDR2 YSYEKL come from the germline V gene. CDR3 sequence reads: CASSPLDRGAKNIQYF. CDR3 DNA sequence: TGCGCCAGCAGCCCTCTCGACCGGGGGGCCAAAAACATTCAGTACTTC.

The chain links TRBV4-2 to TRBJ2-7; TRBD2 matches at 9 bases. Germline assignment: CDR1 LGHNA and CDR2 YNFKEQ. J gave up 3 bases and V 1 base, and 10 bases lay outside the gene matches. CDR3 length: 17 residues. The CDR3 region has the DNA TGTGCCAGCAGCCAAGCCCCAGCGGGCGGGAGGGACTACGAGCAGTACTTC. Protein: CASSQAPAGGRDYEQYF.

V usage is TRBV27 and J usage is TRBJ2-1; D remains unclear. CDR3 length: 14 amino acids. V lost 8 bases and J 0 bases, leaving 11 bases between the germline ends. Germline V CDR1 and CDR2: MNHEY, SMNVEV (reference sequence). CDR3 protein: CASRGLSSYNEQFF. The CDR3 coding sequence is TGTGCCAGCCGAGGCTTAAGCTCCTACAATGAGCAGTTCTTC.

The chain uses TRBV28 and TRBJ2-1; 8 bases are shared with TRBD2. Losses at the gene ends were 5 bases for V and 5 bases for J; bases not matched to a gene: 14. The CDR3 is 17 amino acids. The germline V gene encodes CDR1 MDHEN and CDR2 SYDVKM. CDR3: CASSGVGGGRQNNEQFF. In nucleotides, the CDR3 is TGTGCCAGCAGTGGAGTGGGGGGCGGGAGGCAGAACAATGAGCAGTTCTTC.

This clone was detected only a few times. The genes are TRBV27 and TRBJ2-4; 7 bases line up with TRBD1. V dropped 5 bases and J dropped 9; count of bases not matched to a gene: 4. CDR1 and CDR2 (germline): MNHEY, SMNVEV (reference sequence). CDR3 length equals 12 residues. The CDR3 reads CASSIRQGIQYF. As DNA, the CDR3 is TGTGCCAGCAGTATTCGACAGGGCATTCAGTACTTC.

CDR3 nucleotides: TGTGCCAGCAGCTTAGCTCGGACAGGGGGTGAAGCTTTCTTT. Its translation: CASSLARTGGEAFF. The rearrangement uses TRBV7-8 and TRBJ1-1, with TRBD1 matching 10 bases. Germline V gives CDR1 SGHVS, CDR2 FQNEAQ. Trimming took 0 bases from V and 7 from J; bases not matched to a gene: 2. The CDR3 contains 14 residues.

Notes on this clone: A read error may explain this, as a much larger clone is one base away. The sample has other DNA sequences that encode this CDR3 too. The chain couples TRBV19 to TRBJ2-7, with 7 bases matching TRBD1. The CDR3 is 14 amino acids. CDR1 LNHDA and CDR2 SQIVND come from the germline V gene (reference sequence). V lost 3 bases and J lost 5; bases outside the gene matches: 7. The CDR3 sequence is CASSIRDRVNEQYF. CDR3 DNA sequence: TGTGCCAGTAGTATCCGAGACAGGGTTAACGAGCAGTACTTC.